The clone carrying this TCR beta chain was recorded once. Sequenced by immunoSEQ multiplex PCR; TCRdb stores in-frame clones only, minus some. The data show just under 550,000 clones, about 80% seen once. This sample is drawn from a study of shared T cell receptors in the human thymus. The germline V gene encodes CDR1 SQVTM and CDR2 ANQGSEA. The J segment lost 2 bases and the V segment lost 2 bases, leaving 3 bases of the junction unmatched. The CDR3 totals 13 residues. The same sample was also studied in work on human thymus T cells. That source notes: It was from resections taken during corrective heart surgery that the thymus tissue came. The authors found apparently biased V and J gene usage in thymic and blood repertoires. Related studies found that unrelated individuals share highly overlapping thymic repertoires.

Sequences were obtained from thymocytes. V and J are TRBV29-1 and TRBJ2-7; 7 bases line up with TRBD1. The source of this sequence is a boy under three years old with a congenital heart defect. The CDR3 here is CSVEWTGTYEQYF. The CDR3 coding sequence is TGCAGCGTTGAATGGACAGGCACCTACGAGCAGTACTTC.